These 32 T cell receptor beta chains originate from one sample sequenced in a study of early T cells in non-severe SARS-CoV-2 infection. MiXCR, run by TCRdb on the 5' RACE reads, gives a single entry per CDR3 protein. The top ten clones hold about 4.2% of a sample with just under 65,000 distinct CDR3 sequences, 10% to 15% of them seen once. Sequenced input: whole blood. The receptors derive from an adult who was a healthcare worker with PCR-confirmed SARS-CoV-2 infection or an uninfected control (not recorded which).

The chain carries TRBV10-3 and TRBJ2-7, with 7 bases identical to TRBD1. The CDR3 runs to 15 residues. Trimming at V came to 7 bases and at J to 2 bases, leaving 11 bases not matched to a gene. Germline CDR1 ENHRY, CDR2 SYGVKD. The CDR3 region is CAITSSRDSAYEQYF. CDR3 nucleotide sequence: TGTGCCATCACCTCCTCCCGGGACAGCGCCTACGAGCAGTACTTC.

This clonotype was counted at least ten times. This chain's CDR3 is CASSYGYGYTF. The CDR3 region has the DNA TGTGCCAGCAGTTATGGCTATGGCTACACCTTC. The chain has TRBV6-2 or TRBV6-3 and TRBJ1-2; D unclear. The CDR3 contains 11 residues. Germline loops: CDR1 MNHEY, CDR2 SVGEGT. Deletions cut 3 bases from V and 4 bases from J, with 3 bases between.

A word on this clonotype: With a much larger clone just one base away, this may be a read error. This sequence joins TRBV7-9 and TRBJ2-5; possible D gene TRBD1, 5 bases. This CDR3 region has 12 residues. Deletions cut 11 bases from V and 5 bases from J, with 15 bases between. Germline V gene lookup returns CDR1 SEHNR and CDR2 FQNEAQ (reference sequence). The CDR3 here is CAGRGLGETQYF. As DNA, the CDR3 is TGTGCCGGAAGGGGTCTGGGTGAGACCCAGTACTTC.

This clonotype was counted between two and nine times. The DNA of the CDR3 is TGCAGCGTTGAGGGGACAGGTCGGTCAGATACGCAGTATTTT. Its translation is CSVEGTGRSDTQYF. The rearrangement links TRBV29-1 to TRBJ2-3; 8 bases are shared with TRBD1. This CDR3 is 14 amino acids long. Trimming cost V 3 bases and J 4 bases; bases outside gene matches: 6. In germline, CDR1 is SQVTM, CDR2 ANQGSEA.

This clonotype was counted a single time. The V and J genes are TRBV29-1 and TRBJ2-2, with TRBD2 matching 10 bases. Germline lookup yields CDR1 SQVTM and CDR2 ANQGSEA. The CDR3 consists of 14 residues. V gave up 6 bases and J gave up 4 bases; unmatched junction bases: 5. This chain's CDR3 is CSVLAGAGTGELFF. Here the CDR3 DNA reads TGCAGCGTCCTAGCGGGGGCGGGCACCGGGGAGCTGTTTTTT.

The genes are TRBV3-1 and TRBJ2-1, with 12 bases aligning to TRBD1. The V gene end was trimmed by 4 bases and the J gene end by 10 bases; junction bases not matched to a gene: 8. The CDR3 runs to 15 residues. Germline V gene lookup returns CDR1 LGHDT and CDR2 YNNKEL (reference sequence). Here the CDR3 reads CASSLKGTGGREQFF. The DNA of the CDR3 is TGTGCCAGCAGCCTAAAGGGGACAGGGGGCAGGGAGCAGTTCTTC.

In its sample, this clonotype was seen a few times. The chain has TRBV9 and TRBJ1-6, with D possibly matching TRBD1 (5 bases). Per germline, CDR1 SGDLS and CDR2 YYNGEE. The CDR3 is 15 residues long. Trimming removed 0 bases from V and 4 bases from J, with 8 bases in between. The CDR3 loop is CASSVEQGYNSPLHF. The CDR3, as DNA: TGTGCCAGCAGCGTAGAGCAGGGATATAATTCACCCCTCCACTTT.

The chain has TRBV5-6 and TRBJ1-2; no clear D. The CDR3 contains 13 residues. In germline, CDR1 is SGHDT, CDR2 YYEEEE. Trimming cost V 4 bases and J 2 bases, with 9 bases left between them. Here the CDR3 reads CASSASVNYGYTF. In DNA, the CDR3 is TGTGCCAGCAGCGCTTCCGTCAACTATGGCTACACCTTC.

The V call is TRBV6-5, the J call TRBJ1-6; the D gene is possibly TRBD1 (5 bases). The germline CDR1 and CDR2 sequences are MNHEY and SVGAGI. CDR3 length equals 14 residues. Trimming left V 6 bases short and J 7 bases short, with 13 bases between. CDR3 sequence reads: CASSPMGGNSPLHF. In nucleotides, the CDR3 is TGTGCCAGCAGCCCAATGGGGGGAAATTCACCCCTCCACTTT.

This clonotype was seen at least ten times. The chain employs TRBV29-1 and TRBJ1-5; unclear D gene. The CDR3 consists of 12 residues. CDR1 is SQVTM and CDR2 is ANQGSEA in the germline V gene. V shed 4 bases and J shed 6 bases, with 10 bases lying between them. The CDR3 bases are TGCAGCGTTGGAGCGGGAGGTCAGCCCCAGCATTTT. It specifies CSVGAGGQPQHF.

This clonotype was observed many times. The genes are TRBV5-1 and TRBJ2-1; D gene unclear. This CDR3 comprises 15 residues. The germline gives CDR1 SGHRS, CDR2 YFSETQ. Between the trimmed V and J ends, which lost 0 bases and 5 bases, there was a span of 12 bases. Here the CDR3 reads CASSLALGINNEQFF. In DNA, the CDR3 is TGCGCCAGCAGCTTGGCCTTGGGTATCAACAATGAGCAGTTCTTC.

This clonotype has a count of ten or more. The CDR3 bases are TGTGCCAGCAGTTTACAGGGGTTGACCCGGCCCCAGCATTTT. This sequence encodes CASSLQGLTRPQHF. The V call is TRBV12-3 or TRBV12-4, the J call TRBJ1-5; the D gene is possibly TRBD1 (6 bases). The V and J ends lost 2 bases and 9 bases respectively, with 14 bases between them. The CDR3 spans 14 residues.

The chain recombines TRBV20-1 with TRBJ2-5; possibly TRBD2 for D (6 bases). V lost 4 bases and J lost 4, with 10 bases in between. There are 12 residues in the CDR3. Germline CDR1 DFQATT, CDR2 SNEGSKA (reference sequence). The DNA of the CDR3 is TGCAGTGCTACAGGGAGGCCAGAGACCCAGTACTTC. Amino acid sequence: CSATGRPETQYF.

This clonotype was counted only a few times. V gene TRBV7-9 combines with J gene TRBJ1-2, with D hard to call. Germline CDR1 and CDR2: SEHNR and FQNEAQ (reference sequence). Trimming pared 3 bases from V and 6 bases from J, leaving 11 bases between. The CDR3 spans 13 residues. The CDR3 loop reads CASSFKGLDGYTF. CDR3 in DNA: TGTGCCAGCAGCTTTAAAGGACTTGATGGCTACACCTTC.

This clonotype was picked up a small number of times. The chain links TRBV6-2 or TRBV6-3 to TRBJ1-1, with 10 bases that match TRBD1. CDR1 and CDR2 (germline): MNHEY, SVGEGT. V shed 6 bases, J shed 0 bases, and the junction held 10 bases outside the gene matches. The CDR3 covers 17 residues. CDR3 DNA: TGTGCCAGCAGACCCTCGACAGGGGGCCTGATGAACACTGAAGCTTTCTTT. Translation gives CASRPSTGGLMNTEAFF.

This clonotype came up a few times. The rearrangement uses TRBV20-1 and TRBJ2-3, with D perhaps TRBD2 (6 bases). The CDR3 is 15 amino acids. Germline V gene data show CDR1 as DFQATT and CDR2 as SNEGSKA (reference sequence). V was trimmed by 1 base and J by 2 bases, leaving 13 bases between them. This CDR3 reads CSARVTGDHTDTQYF. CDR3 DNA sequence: TGCAGTGCTAGAGTCACGGGGGATCACACAGATACGCAGTATTTT.

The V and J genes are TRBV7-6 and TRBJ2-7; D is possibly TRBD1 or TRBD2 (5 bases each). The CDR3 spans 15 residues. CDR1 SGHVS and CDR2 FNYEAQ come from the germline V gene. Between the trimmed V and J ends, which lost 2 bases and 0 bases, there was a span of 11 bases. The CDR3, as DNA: TGTGCCAGCAGCTTATCAGGGAGTGCCTCCTACGAGCAGTACTTC. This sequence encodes CASSLSGSASYEQYF. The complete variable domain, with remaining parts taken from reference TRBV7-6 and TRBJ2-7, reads GAGVSQSPRYKVTKRGQDVALRCDPISGHVSLYWYRQALGQGPEFLTYFNYEAQQDKSGLPNDRFSAERPEGSISTLTIQRTEQRDSAMYRCASSLSGSASYEQYFGPGTRLTVT.

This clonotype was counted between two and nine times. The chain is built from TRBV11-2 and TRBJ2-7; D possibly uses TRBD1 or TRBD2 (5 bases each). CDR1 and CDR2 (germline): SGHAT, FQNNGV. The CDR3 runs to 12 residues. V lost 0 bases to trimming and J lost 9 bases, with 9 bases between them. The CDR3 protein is CASSLEGEWQYF. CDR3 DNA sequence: TGTGCCAGCAGCTTAGAAGGGGAGTGGCAGTACTTC.

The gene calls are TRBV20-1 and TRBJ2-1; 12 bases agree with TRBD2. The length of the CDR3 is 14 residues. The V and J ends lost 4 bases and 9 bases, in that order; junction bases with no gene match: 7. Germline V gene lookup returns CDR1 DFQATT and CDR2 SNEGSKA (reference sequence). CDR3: CSATGLAGSGEQFF. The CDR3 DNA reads TGCAGTGCTACCGGACTAGCGGGGTCAGGTGAGCAGTTCTTC.

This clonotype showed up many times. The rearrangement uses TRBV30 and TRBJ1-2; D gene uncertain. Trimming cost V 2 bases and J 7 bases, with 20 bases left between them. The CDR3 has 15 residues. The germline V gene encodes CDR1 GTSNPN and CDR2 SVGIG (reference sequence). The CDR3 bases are TGTGCCTGGAGTCAGGCCCCAGTACCGGATGCTGGCTACACCTTC. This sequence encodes CAWSQAPVPDAGYTF.

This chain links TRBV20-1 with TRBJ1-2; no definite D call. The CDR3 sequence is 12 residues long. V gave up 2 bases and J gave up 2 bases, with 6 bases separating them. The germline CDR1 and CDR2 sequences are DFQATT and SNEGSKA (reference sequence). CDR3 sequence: CSARQVNYGYTF. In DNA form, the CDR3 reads TGCAGTGCTAGACAGGTGAACTATGGCTACACCTTC.

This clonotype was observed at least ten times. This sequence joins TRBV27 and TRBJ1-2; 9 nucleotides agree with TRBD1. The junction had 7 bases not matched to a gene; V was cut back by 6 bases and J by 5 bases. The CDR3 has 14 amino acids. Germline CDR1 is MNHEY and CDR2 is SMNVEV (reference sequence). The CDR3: CASRSAGTGYGYTF. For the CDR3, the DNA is TGTGCCAGCAGGTCTGCTGGGACAGGGTATGGCTACACCTTC.

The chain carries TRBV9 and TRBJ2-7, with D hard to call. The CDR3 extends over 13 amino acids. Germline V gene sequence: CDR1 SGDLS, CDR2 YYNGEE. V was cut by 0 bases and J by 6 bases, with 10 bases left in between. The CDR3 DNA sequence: TGTGCCAGCAGCGTAGGGCAGGCTTCCGAGCAGTACTTC. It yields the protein CASSVGQASEQYF.

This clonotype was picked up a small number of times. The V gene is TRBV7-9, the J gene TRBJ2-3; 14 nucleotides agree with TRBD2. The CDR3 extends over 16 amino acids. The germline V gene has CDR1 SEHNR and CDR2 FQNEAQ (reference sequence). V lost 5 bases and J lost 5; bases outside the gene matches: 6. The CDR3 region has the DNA TGTGCCAGCAGCCAAGGACTAGCGGGGGGAAGAGATACGCAGTATTTT. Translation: CASSQGLAGGRDTQYF.

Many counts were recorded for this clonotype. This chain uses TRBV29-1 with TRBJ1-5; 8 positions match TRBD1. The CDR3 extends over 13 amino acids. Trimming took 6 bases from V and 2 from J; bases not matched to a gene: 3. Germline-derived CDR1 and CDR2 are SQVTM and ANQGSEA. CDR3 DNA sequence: TGCAGCGTAGTGACAGGGGGCAATCAGCCCCAGCATTTT. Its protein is CSVVTGGNQPQHF.

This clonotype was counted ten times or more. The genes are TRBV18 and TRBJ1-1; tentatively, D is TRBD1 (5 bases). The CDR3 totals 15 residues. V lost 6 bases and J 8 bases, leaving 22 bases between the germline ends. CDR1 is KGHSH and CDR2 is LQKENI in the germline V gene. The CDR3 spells CASSPRGVNTEEAFF. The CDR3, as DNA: TGTGCCAGCTCTCCCCGGGGGGTCAACACCGAGGAAGCTTTCTTT.

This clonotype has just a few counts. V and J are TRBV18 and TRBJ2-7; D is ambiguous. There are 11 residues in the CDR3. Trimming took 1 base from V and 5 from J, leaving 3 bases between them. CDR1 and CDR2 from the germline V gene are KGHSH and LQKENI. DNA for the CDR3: TGTGCCAGCTCACCACAGGACGAGCAGTACTTC. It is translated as CASSPQDEQYF.

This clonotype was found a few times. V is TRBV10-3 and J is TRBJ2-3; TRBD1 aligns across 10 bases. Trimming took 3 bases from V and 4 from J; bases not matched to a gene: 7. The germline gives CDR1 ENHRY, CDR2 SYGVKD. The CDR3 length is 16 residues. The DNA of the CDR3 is TGTGCCATCAGTGATCCGACAGGGGGCCAAGCAGATACGCAGTATTTT. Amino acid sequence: CAISDPTGGQADTQYF.

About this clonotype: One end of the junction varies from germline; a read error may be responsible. The CDR3 DNA is TGCAGCGTTGGTCAGTCCTACGACCAGTACTTC. It codes for CSVGQSYDQYF. V and J are TRBV29-1 and TRBJ2-7; D gene ambiguous. The CDR3 extends over 11 amino acids. Germline values: CDR1 SQVTM, CDR2 ANQGSEA.

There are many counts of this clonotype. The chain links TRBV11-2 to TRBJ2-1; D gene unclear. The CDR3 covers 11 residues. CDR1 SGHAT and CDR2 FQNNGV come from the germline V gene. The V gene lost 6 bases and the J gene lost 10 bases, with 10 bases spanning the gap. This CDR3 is CASSYEVEQFF. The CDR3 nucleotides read TGTGCCAGCAGTTATGAGGTGGAGCAGTTCTTC.

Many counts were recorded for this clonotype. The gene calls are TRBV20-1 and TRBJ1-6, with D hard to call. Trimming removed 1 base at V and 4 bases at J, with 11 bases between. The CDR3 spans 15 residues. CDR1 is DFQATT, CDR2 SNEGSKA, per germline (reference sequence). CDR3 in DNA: TGCAGTGCTAGAGGCACTATAGAGTATAATTCACCCCTCCACTTT. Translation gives CSARGTIEYNSPLHF.

This CDR3 reads CASSESGRPNTEAFF. The CDR3 bases are TGCGCCAGCAGTGAGTCGGGGCGGCCGAACACTGAAGCTTTCTTT. V and J are TRBV10-1 and TRBJ1-1; TRBD1 is a possible D gene (5 bases). Looked up from germline, CDR1 is WNHNN and CDR2 is SYGVQD (reference sequence). This CDR3 region has 15 residues. V lost 0 bases, J lost 1 base, and 9 bases lay in between.